This T cell receptor beta chain was profiled in a study of CD8 T cells in Susac syndrome. With random hexamers, reverse transcription was performed on about 0.5 to 1 ug of RNA. Amplification of the TCR beta CDR3 was carried out by immunoSEQ multiplex PCR, which spanned a total of 54 Vbeta and 13 Jbeta segments. TCRdb re-analysed the immunoSEQ multiplex PCR reads in MiXCR, keeping a single row per CDR3 protein. The sample contains 100,000 or so distinct CDR3 sequences, about 95% of which appear only once. Per germline, CDR1 SNHLY and CDR2 FYNNEI. The V gene lost 6 bases and the J gene lost 7 bases, with 16 bases spanning the gap. The CDR3 runs 14 residues.

Sequencing was done on a sample of CD8+ T cells from PBMCs. The chain has TRBV2 and TRBJ2-1; D ambiguous. The TCR was taken from a human donor with Susac syndrome. The CDR3 DNA reads as TGTGCCAGCAGCCCTGGGTTATCCCTTAATGAGCAGTTCTTC. It translates to CASSPGLSLNEQFF.